This T cell receptor beta chain was obtained from a study of T cells in Graves' hyperthyroidism and ophthalmopathy. Study-wide results and limits: Stable hyperthyroidism was separated from ophthalmopathy by a model based on 13 V-J features.

RNA transcripts yielded amplified TCR beta CDR3 regions. When the TCR CDR3 underwent first-round RT-PCR, the HTBI primer set was used. One entry per CDR3 protein results from TCRdb running MiXCR on the multiplex PCR reads. The repertoire holds 500,000 to 750,000 distinct CDR3 sequences, with around 46% as singletons. Diagnosis relied on clinical symptoms, serum thyroxine and TRAb, thyroid ultrasound and orbital computed tomography. Details on this clonotype: Its antigen is currently unknown.

The source of this sequence is a woman aged 18-35 years with Graves' hyperthyroidism. Sequencing was done on a sample of peripheral blood or thyroid tissue (not recorded which).

CDR3 region: CATSDPSSSMDEKLFF. CDR3 sequence (DNA): TGTGCCACCAGTGACCCGTCGTCCAGTATGGATGAAAAACTGTTTTTT. The V and J genes are TRBV24-1 and TRBJ1-4, with D hard to call. The V end lost 4 bases, the J end lost 6 bases, and 17 bases lay between the germline ends. Germline V gives CDR1 KGHDR, CDR2 SFDVKD. CDR3 length: 16 residues.